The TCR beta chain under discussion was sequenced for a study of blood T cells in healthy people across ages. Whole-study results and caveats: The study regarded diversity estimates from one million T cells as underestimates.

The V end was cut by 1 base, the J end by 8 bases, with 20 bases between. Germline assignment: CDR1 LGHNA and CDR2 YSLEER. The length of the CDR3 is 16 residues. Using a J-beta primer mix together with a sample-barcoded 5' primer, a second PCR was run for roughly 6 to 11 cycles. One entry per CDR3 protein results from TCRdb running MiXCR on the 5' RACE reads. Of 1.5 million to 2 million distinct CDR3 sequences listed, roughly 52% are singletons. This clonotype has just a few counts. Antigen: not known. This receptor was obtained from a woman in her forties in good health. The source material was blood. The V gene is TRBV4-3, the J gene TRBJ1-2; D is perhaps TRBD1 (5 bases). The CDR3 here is CASSQAFGPGSWGYTF. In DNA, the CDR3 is TGCGCCAGCAGCCAAGCGTTTGGACCAGGGTCGTGGGGCTACACCTTC.